Described below is a single TCR beta chain sequence and its context. The same CDR3 is also encoded by other DNA sequences in this sample. In the source study's methods: Amplification of reference gene primers was used by the study to estimate nucleated cell counts. Sequencing used immunoSEQ multiplex PCR; TCRdb keeps in-frame clones, though not all of them. V, J and clone size were drawn from that table, and D and trimming were deduced from the DNA. The sample holds fewer than 350,000 clones, around 87% seen once. The sample comes from a study of blood T cell repertoires in COVID-19. Study-wide background: Sites in the United States, Italy and Spain provided acute and convalescent COVID-19 samples.

The CDR3 extends over 11 amino acids. The V and J ends lost 4 bases and 8 bases respectively, with 3 bases between them. Germline V CDR1 and CDR2: MDHEN, SYDVKM. The sequence was collected from a woman between 45 and 65 years old who had recovered from COVID-19. The rearrangement uses TRBV28 and TRBJ1-6; D gene uncertain. The sequencing input was peripheral blood. DNA for the CDR3: TGTGCCAGCAGTTCTGATTCACCCCTCCACTTT. Translation gives CASSSDSPLHF.